This T cell receptor (beta chain) comes out of a study of shared clonotypes between healthy human individuals. Every subset's genomic DNA went evenly onto several immunoSEQ plates. TCRdb's copy holds only in-frame clones and misses some; the assay was immunoSEQ multiplex PCR. The sample holds 1 million to 1.3 million clones, approximately 80% seen once. The study drew its donors from healthy HIV-negative adults without recent acute infections or vaccinations. Germline V CDR1 and CDR2: MGHRA, YSYEKL. The V end was cut by 1 base, the J end by 4 bases, with 11 bases between. CDR3 size: 15 residues. Of note for this clone: What it binds is unknown.

Study-level findings and limits: Clonotype sharing levels among donors were expected to vary with sequencing depth. Clonotypes shared by all four sorted-subset donors had higher generation probabilities than non-shared clonotypes.

J is TRBJ1-5 and V is TRBV4-1; TRBD1 might be the D (5 bases). The sequencing input was memory CD4+ T cells from PBMCs. Subset of the sample: CD45RA-negative fraction. The sequence was obtained from a man aged 18 to 30 in good health. Some clones in this sample may be carry-over from other donors' samples. CDR3 residues: CASSQGVQGNQPQHF. Here the CDR3 DNA reads TGCGCCAGCAGCCAAGGGGTTCAGGGAAATCAGCCCCAGCATTTT.